The rows below give T cell receptor beta chains drawn from one sample of a study of persistence of HIV-infected CD4 T cells. These TCRs' antigens remain unknown. Produced via immunoSEQ multiplex PCR; TCRdb's table is partial and in-frame only. The table records about 50,000 clones, about 81% of them present only once. The material sequenced was CD4+ T cells sorted from PBMCs after approximately 19-hour stimulation, taken from a patient who received antiretroviral therapy. The receptors stem from an adult man with HIV who was CMV-seropositive. CDR3s include the opening cysteine and the closing phenylalanine or tryptophan. D genes are given only for firm matches. Only part of the rows carry a size: once, few, many, or a class if the clone is expanded.

clone_size: -
v_call: TRBV6-6
d_call: -
j_call: TRBJ1-2
cdr3_aa: CASSWRGAYGYTF
cdr3_nt: TGTGCCAGCAGTTGGAGGGGGGCCTATGGCTACACCTTC

clone_size: -
v_call: TRBV7-3
d_call: TRBD1
j_call: TRBJ1-2
cdr3_aa: CASSFRQGDGYTF
cdr3_nt: TGTGCCAGCAGCTTTAGACAGGGGGACGGCTACACCTTC

clone_size: -
v_call: TRBV14
d_call: -
j_call: TRBJ2-3
cdr3_aa: CASSQSIPHTDTQYF
cdr3_nt: TGTGCCAGCAGCCAATCGATCCCGCACACAGATACGCAGTATTTT

clone_size: few
v_call: TRBV19
d_call: TRBD1
j_call: TRBJ1-5
cdr3_aa: CASSIGRQGGPPGQPQHF
cdr3_nt: TGTGCCAGTAGTATAGGGCGACAGGGGGGACCTCCGGGTCAGCCCCAGCATTTT

clone_size: -
v_call: TRBV3-1/TRBV3-2
d_call: -
j_call: TRBJ1-5
cdr3_aa: CASSKVCHQPQHF
cdr3_nt: TGTGCCAGCAGCAAGGTGTGTCATCAGCCCCAGCATTTT

clone_size: -
v_call: TRBV3-1/TRBV3-2
d_call: -
j_call: TRBJ2-1
cdr3_aa: CASSQEKNRLKQFF
cdr3_nt: TGTGCCAGCAGCCAAGAAAAAAACAGACTCAAGCAGTTCTTC

clone_size: -
v_call: TRBV7-6
d_call: TRBD1
j_call: TRBJ1-2
cdr3_aa: CASSAGQGLADGYTF
cdr3_nt: TGTGCCAGCAGCGCCGGACAGGGTTTGGCGGATGGCTACACCTTC

clone_size: many
v_call: TRBV3-1/TRBV3-2
d_call: TRBD2
j_call: TRBJ2-7
cdr3_aa: CASSQNQRGRSYEQYF
cdr3_nt: TGTGCCAGCAGCCAAAACCAGCGGGGGCGTTCCTACGAGCAGTACTTC

clone_size: -
v_call: TRBV6-4
d_call: -
j_call: TRBJ1-2
cdr3_aa: CASSDSARGAF
cdr3_nt: TGTGCCAGCAGTGACTCGGCCAGGGGAGCCTTC

clone_size: few
v_call: TRBV7-9
d_call: -
j_call: TRBJ1-1
cdr3_aa: CASSFRDEETEAFF
cdr3_nt: TGTGCCAGCAGCTTCAGGGACGAGGAGACTGAAGCTTTCTTT

clone_size: -
v_call: TRBV5-6
d_call: -
j_call: TRBJ2-7
cdr3_aa: CASSLAPNTPVHEQYF
cdr3_nt: TGTGCCAGCAGCTTGGCCCCGAACACACCTGTCCACGAGCAGTACTTC

clone_size: -
v_call: TRBV5-6
d_call: -
j_call: TRBJ1-2
cdr3_aa: CASSLGAVATF
cdr3_nt: TGTGCCAGCAGCTTGGGGGCAGTCGCCACCTTC

clone_size: few
v_call: TRBV29-1
d_call: TRBD1
j_call: TRBJ2-6
cdr3_aa: CSVGGQGFGANVLTF
cdr3_nt: TGCAGCGTTGGGGGACAGGGTTTTGGGGCCAACGTCCTGACTTTC

clone_size: -
v_call: TRBV7-6
d_call: TRBD1
j_call: TRBJ1-1
cdr3_aa: CASSTQGGLVGNTEAFF
cdr3_nt: TGTGCCAGCAGCACCCAAGGGGGCCTGGTCGGAAACACTGAAGCTTTCTTT

clone_size: -
v_call: TRBV18
d_call: -
j_call: TRBJ1-5
cdr3_aa: CASSPQGNQPQHF
cdr3_nt: TGTGCCAGCTCACCGCAGGGGAATCAGCCCCAGCATTTT

clone_size: once
v_call: TRBV28
d_call: -
j_call: TRBJ1-4
cdr3_aa: CASSTASMTEDAEKLFF
cdr3_nt: TGTGCCAGCAGTACGGCATCTATGACAGAAGATGCTGAAAAACTGTTTTTT

clone_size: -
v_call: TRBV19
d_call: -
j_call: TRBJ1-1
cdr3_aa: CASHRGTEAFF
cdr3_nt: TGTGCCAGCCATAGGGGGACTGAAGCTTTCTTT

clone_size: -
v_call: TRBV4-3
d_call: -
j_call: TRBJ2-1
cdr3_aa: CASSQDQAGKLQFF
cdr3_nt: TGCGCCAGCAGCCAAGATCAGGCGGGCAAATTACAGTTCTTC

clone_size: -
v_call: TRBV27
d_call: TRBD1
j_call: TRBJ1-2
cdr3_aa: CASSPQGALFGYTF
cdr3_nt: TGTGCCAGCAGTCCACAGGGGGCTCTCTTTGGCTACACCTTC

clone_size: -
v_call: TRBV5-1
d_call: TRBD1
j_call: TRBJ1-4
cdr3_aa: CASSPGTGNEKLFF
cdr3_nt: TGCGCCAGCAGCCCCGGGACAGGGAATGAAAAACTGTTTTTT

clone_size: once
v_call: TRBV5-6
d_call: TRBD2
j_call: TRBJ2-1
cdr3_aa: CASSFRLAGVNEQFF
cdr3_nt: TGTGCCAGCAGCTTTAGATTAGCGGGGGTCAATGAGCAGTTCTTC

clone_size: few
v_call: TRBV6-5
d_call: TRBD1
j_call: TRBJ1-2
cdr3_aa: CASSYSTGIGASGYTF
cdr3_nt: TGTGCCAGCAGTTACTCGACAGGGATAGGGGCTAGCGGCTACACCTTC

clone_size: -
v_call: TRBV7-3
d_call: -
j_call: TRBJ1-1
cdr3_aa: CASSYGSGGVSTEAFF
cdr3_nt: TGTGCCAGCAGCTACGGGTCCGGCGGTGTTAGTACTGAAGCTTTCTTT

clone_size: once
v_call: TRBV9
d_call: -
j_call: TRBJ2-7
cdr3_aa: CASSVGVRDPEQYF
cdr3_nt: TGTGCCAGCAGCGTAGGTGTTCGGGACCCCGAGCAGTACTTC

clone_size: few
v_call: TRBV19
d_call: -
j_call: TRBJ1-5
cdr3_aa: CASSIGPGLSNQPQHF
cdr3_nt: TGTGCCAGTAGTATAGGGCCGGGGCTCAGCAATCAGCCCCAGCATTTT

clone_size: -
v_call: TRBV7-3
d_call: TRBD1
j_call: TRBJ1-6
cdr3_aa: CASSLNSGGTNSPLHF
cdr3_nt: TGTGCCAGCAGCTTAAATTCAGGGGGAACGAATTCACCCCTCCACTTT

clone_size: -
v_call: TRBV7-9
d_call: -
j_call: TRBJ1-5
cdr3_aa: CASSLGNRANQPQHF
cdr3_nt: TGTGCCAGCAGCTTAGGAAACAGAGCCAATCAGCCCCAGCATTTT

clone_size: -
v_call: TRBV11-3
d_call: TRBD1
j_call: TRBJ2-5
cdr3_aa: CASSLGGQQETQYF
cdr3_nt: TGTGCCAGCAGCTTAGGGGGACAGCAAGAGACCCAGTACTTC

clone_size: few
v_call: TRBV7-8
d_call: TRBD1
j_call: TRBJ2-5
cdr3_aa: CASYIGTVQETQYF
cdr3_nt: TGTGCCAGCTATATCGGGACAGTGCAAGAGACCCAGTACTTC

clone_size: -
v_call: TRBV30
d_call: -
j_call: TRBJ1-2
cdr3_aa: CAWSPEGRVASYGYTF
cdr3_nt: TGTGCCTGGAGTCCCGAGGGGAGGGTAGCGTCTTATGGCTACACCTTC

clone_size: once
v_call: TRBV6-4
d_call: -
j_call: TRBJ1-5
cdr3_aa: CASSDSESSSHQPQHF
cdr3_nt: TGTGCCAGCAGTGACTCAGAAAGCAGCAGTCATCAGCCCCAGCATTTT

clone_size: -
v_call: TRBV29-1
d_call: -
j_call: TRBJ1-1
cdr3_aa: CSGTGRTEAFF
cdr3_nt: TGCAGCGGCACAGGGCGAACTGAAGCTTTCTTT

clone_size: -
v_call: TRBV30
d_call: -
j_call: TRBJ2-7
cdr3_aa: CAWKERGASYEQYF
cdr3_nt: TGTGCCTGGAAAGAGCGCGGTGCCTCCTACGAGCAGTACTTC